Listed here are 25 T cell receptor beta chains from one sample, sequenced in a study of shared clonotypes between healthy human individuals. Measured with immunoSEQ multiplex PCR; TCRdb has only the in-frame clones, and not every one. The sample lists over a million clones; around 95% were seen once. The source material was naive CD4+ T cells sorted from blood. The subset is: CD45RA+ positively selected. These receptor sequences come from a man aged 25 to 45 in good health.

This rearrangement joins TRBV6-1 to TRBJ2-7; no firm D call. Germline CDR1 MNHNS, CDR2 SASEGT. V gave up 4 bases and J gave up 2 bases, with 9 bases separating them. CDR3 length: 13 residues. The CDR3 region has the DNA TGTGCCAGCAGTGTGGATGGCACCTACGAGCAGTACTTC. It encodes CASSVDGTYEQYF.

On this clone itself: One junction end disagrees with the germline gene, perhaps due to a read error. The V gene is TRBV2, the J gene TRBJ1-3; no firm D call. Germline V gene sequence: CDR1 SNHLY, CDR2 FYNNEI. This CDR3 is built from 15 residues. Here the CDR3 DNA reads TGTGCCAGCAATGAAATAACTACCGCGGGAAACACCATATATTTT. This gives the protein CASNEITTAGNTIYF.

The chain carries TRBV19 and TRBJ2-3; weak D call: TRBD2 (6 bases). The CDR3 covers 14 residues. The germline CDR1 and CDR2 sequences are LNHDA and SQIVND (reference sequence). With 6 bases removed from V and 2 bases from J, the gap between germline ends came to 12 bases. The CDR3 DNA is TGTGCCAGTAGGGAGGGGCACCCCACAGATACGCAGTATTTT. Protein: CASREGHPTDTQYF.

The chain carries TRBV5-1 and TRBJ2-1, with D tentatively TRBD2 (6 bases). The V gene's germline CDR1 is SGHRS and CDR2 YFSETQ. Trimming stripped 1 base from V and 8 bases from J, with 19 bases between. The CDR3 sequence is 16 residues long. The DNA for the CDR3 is TGCGCCAGCAGCTTGTCCCCGGGACTCTCGGGGGATGAGCAGTTCTTC. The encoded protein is CASSLSPGLSGDEQFF.

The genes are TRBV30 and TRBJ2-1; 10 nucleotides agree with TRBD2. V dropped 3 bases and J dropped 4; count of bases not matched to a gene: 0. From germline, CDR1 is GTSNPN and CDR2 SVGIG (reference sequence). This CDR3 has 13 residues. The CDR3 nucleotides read TGTGCCTGGAGACTAGCGGGATACAATGAGCAGTTCTTC. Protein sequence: CAWRLAGYNEQFF.

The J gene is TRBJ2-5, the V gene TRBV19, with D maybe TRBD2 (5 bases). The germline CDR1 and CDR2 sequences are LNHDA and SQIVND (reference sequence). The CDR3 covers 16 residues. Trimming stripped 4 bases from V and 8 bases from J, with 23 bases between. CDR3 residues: CASSTFGEGTKGTQYF. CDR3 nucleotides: TGTGCCAGTAGTACCTTCGGAGAGGGCACCAAGGGAACCCAGTACTTC.

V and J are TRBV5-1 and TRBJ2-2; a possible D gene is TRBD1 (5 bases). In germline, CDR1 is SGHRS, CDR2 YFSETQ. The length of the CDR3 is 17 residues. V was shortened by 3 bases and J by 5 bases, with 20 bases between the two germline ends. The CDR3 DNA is TGCGCCAGCAGCTCCCTGGGGCAGGTTGGTGATACCGGGGAGCTGTTTTTT. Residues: CASSSLGQVGDTGELFF. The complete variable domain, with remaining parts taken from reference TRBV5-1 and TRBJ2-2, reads KAGVTQTPRYLIKTRGQQVTLSCSPISGHRSVSWYQQTPGQGLQFLFEYFSETQRNKGNFPGRFSGRQFSNSRSEMNVSTLELGDSALYLCASSSLGQVGDTGELFFGEGSRLTVL.

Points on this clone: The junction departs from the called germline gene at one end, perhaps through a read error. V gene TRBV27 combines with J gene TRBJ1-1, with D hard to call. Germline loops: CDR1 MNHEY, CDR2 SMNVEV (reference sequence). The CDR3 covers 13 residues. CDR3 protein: CAGSFAIRDEAFF. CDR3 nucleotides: TGTGCCGGCAGTTTCGCAATTAGGGATGAAGCTTTCTTT.

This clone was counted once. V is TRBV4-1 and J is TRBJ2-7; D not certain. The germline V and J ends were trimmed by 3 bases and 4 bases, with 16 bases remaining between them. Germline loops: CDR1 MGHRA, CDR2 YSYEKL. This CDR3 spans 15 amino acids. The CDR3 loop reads CASSHLQRRPYEQYF. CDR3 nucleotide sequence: TGCGCCAGCAGCCATCTTCAGAGACGGCCTTACGAGCAGTACTTC.

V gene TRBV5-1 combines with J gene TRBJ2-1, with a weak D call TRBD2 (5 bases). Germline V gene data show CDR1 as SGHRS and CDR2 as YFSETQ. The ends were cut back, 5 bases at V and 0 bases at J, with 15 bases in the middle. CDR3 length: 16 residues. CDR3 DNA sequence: TGCGCCAGCAGGGCGGGCGGACCCAGCTCCTACAATGAGCAGTTCTTC. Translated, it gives CASRAGGPSSYNEQFF. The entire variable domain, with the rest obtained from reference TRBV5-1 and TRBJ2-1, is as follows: KAGVTQTPRYLIKTRGQQVTLSCSPISGHRSVSWYQQTPGQGLQFLFEYFSETQRNKGNFPGRFSGRQFSNSRSEMNVSTLELGDSALYLCASRAGGPSSYNEQFFGPGTRLTVL.

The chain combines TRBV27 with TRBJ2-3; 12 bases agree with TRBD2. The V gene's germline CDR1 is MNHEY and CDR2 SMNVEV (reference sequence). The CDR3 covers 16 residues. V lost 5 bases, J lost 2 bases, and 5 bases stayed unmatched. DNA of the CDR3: TGTGCCAGCAGTATCCTAGCGGGAGGGCCCACAGATACGCAGTATTTT. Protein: CASSILAGGPTDTQYF.

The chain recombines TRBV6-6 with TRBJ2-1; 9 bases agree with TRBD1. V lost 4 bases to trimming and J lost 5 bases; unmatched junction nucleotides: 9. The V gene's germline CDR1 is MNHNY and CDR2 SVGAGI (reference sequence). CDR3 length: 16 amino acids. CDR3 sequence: CASSFLGQGGNNEQFF. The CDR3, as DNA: TGTGCCAGCAGTTTCCTGGGACAGGGCGGCAACAATGAGCAGTTCTTC.

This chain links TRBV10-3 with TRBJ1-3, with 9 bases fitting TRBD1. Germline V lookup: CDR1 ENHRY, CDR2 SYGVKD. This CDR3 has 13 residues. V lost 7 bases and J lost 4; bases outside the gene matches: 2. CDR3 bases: TGTGCCATCACGGGGACAGGGGGAAACACCATATATTTT. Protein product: CAITGTGGNTIYF.

The CDR3 DNA reads as TGTGCCAGCAGTTACGCGGGGGGAGAGACCCAGTACTTC. It translates to CASSYAGGETQYF. The chain joins TRBV6-6 to TRBJ2-5, with 8 bases that match TRBD2. V lost 2 bases, J lost 4 bases, and 0 bases stayed unmatched. Germline CDR1 is MNHNY and CDR2 is SVGAGI (reference sequence). The CDR3 length is 13 residues.

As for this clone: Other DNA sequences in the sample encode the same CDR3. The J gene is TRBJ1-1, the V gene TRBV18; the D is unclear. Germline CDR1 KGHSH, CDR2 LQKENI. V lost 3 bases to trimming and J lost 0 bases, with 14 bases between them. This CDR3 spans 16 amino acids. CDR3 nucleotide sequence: TGTGCCAGCTCACCGACTGGTACAGCCTTGAACACTGAAGCTTTCTTT. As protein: CASSPTGTALNTEAFF.

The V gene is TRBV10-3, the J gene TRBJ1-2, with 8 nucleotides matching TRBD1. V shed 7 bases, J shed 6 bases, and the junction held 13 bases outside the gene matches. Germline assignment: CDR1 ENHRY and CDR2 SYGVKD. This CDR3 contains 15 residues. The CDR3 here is CAINPGQGRLDGYTF. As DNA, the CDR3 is TGTGCCATCAACCCCGGACAGGGTCGGTTGGATGGCTACACCTTC.

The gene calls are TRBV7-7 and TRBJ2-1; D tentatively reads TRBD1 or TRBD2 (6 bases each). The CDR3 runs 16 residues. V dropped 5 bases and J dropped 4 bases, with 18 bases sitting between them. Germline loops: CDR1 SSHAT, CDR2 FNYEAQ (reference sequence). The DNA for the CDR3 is TGTGCCAGCAGCCCAGGGGCGGGACCGGGGTACAATGAGCAGTTCTTC. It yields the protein CASSPGAGPGYNEQFF.

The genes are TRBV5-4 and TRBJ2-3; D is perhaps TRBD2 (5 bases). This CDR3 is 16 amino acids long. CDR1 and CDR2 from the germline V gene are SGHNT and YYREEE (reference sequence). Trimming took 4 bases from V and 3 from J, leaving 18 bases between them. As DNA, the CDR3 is TGTGCCAGCAGCCCCCCACCGCGTGGGAGAACAGATACGCAGTATTTT. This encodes CASSPPPRGRTDTQYF.

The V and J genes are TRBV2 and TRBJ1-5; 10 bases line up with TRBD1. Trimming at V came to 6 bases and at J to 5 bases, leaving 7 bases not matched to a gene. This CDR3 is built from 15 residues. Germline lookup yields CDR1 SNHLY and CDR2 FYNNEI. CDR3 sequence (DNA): TGTGCCAGCAGGCGCCGGGACAGGGGATATCAGCCCCAGCATTTT. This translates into CASRRRDRGYQPQHF.

CDR3 sequence: CSVLPRQFVNYGYTF. CDR3 nucleotide sequence: TGCAGCGTTCTACCTCGACAGTTTGTTAACTATGGCTACACCTTC. The rearrangement uses TRBV29-1 and TRBJ1-2; tentatively, D is TRBD1 (5 bases). Trimming cost V 5 bases and J 1 base, with 17 bases left between them. Germline CDR1 reads SQVTM; CDR2 reads ANQGSEA. The CDR3 consists of 15 residues.

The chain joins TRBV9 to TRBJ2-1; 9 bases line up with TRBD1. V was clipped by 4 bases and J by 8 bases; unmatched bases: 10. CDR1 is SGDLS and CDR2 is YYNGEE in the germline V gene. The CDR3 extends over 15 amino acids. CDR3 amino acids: CASSTSGQGYDEQFF. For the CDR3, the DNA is TGTGCCAGCAGCACCTCGGGACAGGGCTATGATGAGCAGTTCTTC.

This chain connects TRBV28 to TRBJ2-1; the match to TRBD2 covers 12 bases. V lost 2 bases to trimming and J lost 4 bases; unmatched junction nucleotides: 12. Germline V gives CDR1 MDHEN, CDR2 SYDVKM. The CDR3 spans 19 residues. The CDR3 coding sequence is TGTGCCAGCAGTTTAATCGCTAGCGGGAGGGCCGGGTCTTACAATGAGCAGTTCTTC. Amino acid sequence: CASSLIASGRAGSYNEQFF.

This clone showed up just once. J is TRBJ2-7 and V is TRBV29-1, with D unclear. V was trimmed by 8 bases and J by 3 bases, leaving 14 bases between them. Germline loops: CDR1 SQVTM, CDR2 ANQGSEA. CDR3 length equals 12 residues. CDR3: CSSLGPNYEQYF. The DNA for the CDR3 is TGCAGCTCACTGGGCCCCAACTACGAGCAGTACTTC.

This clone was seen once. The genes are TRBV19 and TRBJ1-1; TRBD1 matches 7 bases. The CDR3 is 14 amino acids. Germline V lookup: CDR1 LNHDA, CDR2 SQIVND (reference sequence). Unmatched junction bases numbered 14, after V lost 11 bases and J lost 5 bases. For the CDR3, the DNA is TGTGCCGGGGGGCCCCGGGACAGAAGTACTGAAGCTTTCTTT. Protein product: CAGGPRDRSTEAFF.

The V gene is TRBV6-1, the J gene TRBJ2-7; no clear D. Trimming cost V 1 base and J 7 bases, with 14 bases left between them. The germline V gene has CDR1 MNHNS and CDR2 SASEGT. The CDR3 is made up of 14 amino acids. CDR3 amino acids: CASSEVGFGQEQYF. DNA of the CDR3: TGTGCCAGCAGTGAAGTCGGCTTTGGGCAGGAGCAGTACTTC.